The clone carrying this T cell receptor (beta chain) appeared a few times. Its antigen is still unknown. Sequencing targeted expressed TCRB transcripts, as all isolated RNA had been reverse transcribed. The table came from immunoSEQ multiplex PCR; TCRdb's copy has only in-frame clones and leaves some out. The sample yields 600,000 or so clones, around an eighth seen once. This sample was included in a study of beta chain features in type 1 diabetes. Study-wide context: Patients did not differ from healthy donors in age, gender or cell yield.

Germline-derived CDR1 and CDR2 are SGHDN and FVKESK. V shed 1 base and J shed 5 bases, with 12 bases lying between them. This CDR3 has 14 amino acids. Study observations and caveats: Whether HLA type affects TCRB rearrangement stayed undetermined in the present work. The naive, central memory and Treg TCRB repertoires showed an apparent similarity that was greater among patients than among healthy donors. People with Type 1 diabetes carried modestly yet significantly shorter TCRB CDR3s in all four CD4+ subsets.

Specimen: naive CD4+ T cells from blood. The TCR comes from a man younger than 30 with type 1 diabetes. The chain carries TRBV14 and TRBJ2-7; D may be TRBD1 (6 bases). CDR3 residues: CASSQAGRGNEQYF. The CDR3, as DNA: TGTGCCAGCAGCCAAGCCGGCAGGGGTAACGAGCAGTACTTC. Combining the CDR3 with reference TRBV14 and TRBJ2-7 gives the whole variable domain EAGVTQFPSHSVIEKGQTVTLRCDPISGHDNLYWYRRVMGKEIKFLLHFVKESKQDESGMPNNRFLAERTGGTYSTLKVQPAELEDSGVYFCASSQAGRGNEQYFGPGTRLTVT.